These 3 T cell receptor beta chains came from one sample sequenced in a study of graft-versus-host responses after intestinal transplantation. Sequencing was performed with immunoSEQ multiplex PCR; in TCRdb, only in-frame clones are kept and a portion is missing. This sample has about 47,000 clones; approximately 95% occur once, and the top ten carry roughly 0.21%. Their recognized antigens are unknown. The starting material was unstimulated CD8+ T cells sorted from spleen or lymph node cells, obtained before transplant. The receptors shown here come from a human donor who was the organ donor for an intestinal transplant.

This clone was detected only once. This rearrangement joins TRBV11-3 to TRBJ2-5; TRBD1 agrees at 7 bases. This CDR3 comprises 14 residues. CDR1 is SGHNT and CDR2 is YENEEA in the germline V gene. Trimming took 4 bases from V and 5 from J; bases not matched to a gene: 7. CDR3 protein: CASSSPGGAETQYF. CDR3 in DNA: TGTGCCAGCAGCTCCCCAGGGGGTGCGGAGACCCAGTACTTC.

This chain uses TRBV7-9 with TRBJ1-1, with unresolved D. Germline values: CDR1 SEHNR, CDR2 FQNEAQ (reference sequence). With 5 bases removed from V and 6 bases from J, the gap between germline ends came to 7 bases. The CDR3 length is 11 residues. The CDR3 sequence is CASSPVAEAFF. In DNA form, the CDR3 reads TGTGCCAGCAGCCCAGTCGCTGAAGCTTTCTTT.

This chain joins TRBV25-1 and TRBJ1-1, with D uncertain. The V gene's germline CDR1 is MGHDK and CDR2 SYGVNS. Trimming left V 4 bases short and J 3 bases short, with 3 bases between. The CDR3 extends over 11 amino acids. The CDR3 spells CASSGHTEAFF. The DNA of the CDR3 is TGTGCCAGCAGTGGGCACACTGAAGCTTTCTTT.